The clone carrying this T cell receptor beta chain was observed a handful of times. As yet, its antigen is unknown. This sample stems from a study of T cells after posttransplantation cyclophosphamide. Notes on the study in general: Donor-recipient repertoire similarity was low at 1-2 months, rising over year one. Recipient CMV seropositivity and CMV reactivation strongly tracked TRB clonality.

The germline V gene has CDR1 LNHDA and CDR2 SQIVND (reference sequence). CDR3 length equals 15 residues. The V gene end was trimmed by 5 bases and the J gene end by 2 bases; junction bases not matched to a gene: 5. Cells defined as naive were viable CD3+CD4+ or CD3+CD8+ and CCR7+CD45RA+CD45RO-CD95-CD27+CD28+. TCRdb keeps only in-frame clones here, not all; method: immunoSEQ multiplex PCR. The sample shows under 40,000 clones, about 91% of them seen only once. Specimen: naive CD4+ T cells sorted from blood. This sequence was found in a man aged 25 to 45 in good health and a related stem cell transplant donor. V gene TRBV19 combines with J gene TRBJ1-3; 8 nucleotides agree with TRBD1. Here the CDR3 DNA reads TGTGCCAGTAGTGAGCAGGGGGCTGCTGGAAACACCATATATTTT. Translated, it gives CASSEQGAAGNTIYF.